This T cell receptor beta chain appears in the sequencing data of a study of blood T cell repertoires in COVID-19. At the level of the study: Acute and convalescent COVID-19 specimens originated in the United States, Italy and Spain.

Generated by immunoSEQ multiplex PCR, the TCRdb table keeps only in-frame clones and is missing some. The sample lists 150,000 to 200,000 clones; 82% were seen once. Trimming took off 0 bases at V and 7 bases at J, with 12 bases between the two ends. CDR1 is LGHNA and CDR2 is YNFKEQ in the germline V gene. The CDR3 loop spans 15 amino acids. The sequence was collected from a young woman with acute or convalescent COVID-19. V gene TRBV4-2 combines with J gene TRBJ1-4; TRBD1 might be the D (6 bases). Material for sequencing was peripheral blood. The CDR3 bases are TGTGCCAGCAGCCAAGATGAGGGGGGGGTTGAAAAACTGTTTTTT. Protein: CASSQDEGGVEKLFF.